The clone carrying this T cell receptor (beta chain) was counted only a few times. What it binds is unknown. This record belongs to a study of regulatory T cells in long-lasting Graves disease. This sample's time point: newly diagnosed GD, antithyroid drugs for less than 3 months. Preparation of the TCR library used RNA extracted from PBMCs. Diagnosing Graves' disease relied on the American Thyroid Association guidelines. Sequencing libraries for TCR beta were prepared with iRepertoire HTBI primers and Arm-PCR of CDR3 regions. TCRdb fed the multiplex PCR reads into MiXCR, producing one record per CDR3 protein. The sample contains 400,000 to 500,000 distinct CDR3 sequences, roughly 17% of which appear only once. The study, taken as a whole, reports: Those with persistent disease had in common more public clonotypes (roughly 3,000) than new patients (about 900). Persistent cases favored TRBV28, TRBJ1-2 and TRBJ2-5.

This CDR3 contains 13 residues. Trimming removed 4 bases from V and 6 bases from J, with 14 bases in between. Germline CDR1 SGHNT, CDR2 YYREEE (reference sequence). These same data were also listed under a study on T cells in Graves' hyperthyroidism and ophthalmopathy.

The material was peripheral blood mononuclear cells (PBMCs), obtained at new diagnosis, from a patient treated with antithyroid drugs. The sequence derives from a woman aged 18 to 35 with Graves disease. The chain links TRBV5-4 to TRBJ2-7; no definite D call. The CDR3 DNA reads as TGTGCCAGCAGCACCGCACTACGAGGCGAGCAGTACTTC. This codes for CASSTALRGEQYF.